This paragraph reports one T cell receptor beta chain. As yet, its antigen is unknown. The germline V gene has CDR1 LNHDA and CDR2 SQIVND (reference sequence). The length of the CDR3 is 16 residues. Losses at the gene ends were 6 bases for V and 7 bases for J; bases not matched to a gene: 14. TCRdb's copy holds only in-frame clones and misses some; the assay was immunoSEQ multiplex PCR. The data contain under 35,000 clones, 85% to 95% of them singletons. This specimen belongs to a study of T cells in localized non-small cell lung cancer. Overall study results and limits: Appearances in adjacent lung were noted for a median around 55 of the top 100 tumor clones. The study sequenced only one region of the tumor. As a result, intratumor heterogeneity could not be excluded and remains possible. Longer survival (overall) was linked to higher T cell density in blood. Clonality peaked in uninvolved adjacent lung rather than tumor.

The sample was peripheral blood, taken before any cancer treatment. The gene calls are TRBV19 and TRBJ1-4; the match to TRBD1 covers 7 bases. This TCR derives from a female donor over 55 with stage I lung adenocarcinoma. The CDR3 loop reads CASSIHVGQYGEKLFF. In DNA form, the CDR3 reads TGTGCCAGTAGCATTCACGTGGGACAGTACGGTGAAAAACTGTTTTTT.